A single sample gave rise to the 9 T cell receptor beta chains below, sequenced in a study of cytomegalovirus exposure and HLA in healthy donors. Both 60 Vbeta primers and 13 Jbeta primers went into the PCR. Sequencing used immunoSEQ multiplex PCR; TCRdb keeps in-frame clones, though not all of them. The sample holds under 200,000 clones, roughly 78% seen once. Sequenced material: PBMCs. Receptors were obtained from a woman aged 40 to 50 in good health and CMV-seronegative.

This rearrangement joins TRBV5-6 to TRBJ2-3; 7 bases line up with TRBD1. J lost 9 bases, V lost 1 base, and 11 bases had no gene match. Germline V gives CDR1 SGHDT, CDR2 YYEEEE. CDR3 length equals 15 residues. CDR3 DNA: TGTGCCAGCAGCTTGCACACGGGACAGAGGAGCACGCAGTATTTT. It is translated as CASSLHTGQRSTQYF.

The chain is built from TRBV18 and TRBJ2-6; 9 bases align to TRBD2. CDR1 KGHSH and CDR2 LQKENI come from the germline V gene. With V trimmed by 6 bases and J by 1 base, 7 bases remained unmatched. There are 17 residues in the CDR3. CDR3 amino acids: CASSSQRGESGANVLTF. CDR3 sequence (DNA): TGTGCCAGCTCTTCCCAGCGGGGGGAATCTGGGGCCAACGTCCTGACTTTC.

V and J are TRBV19 and TRBJ1-5, with a tentative D call TRBD1 (5 bases). Germline V gene lookup returns CDR1 LNHDA and CDR2 SQIVND (reference sequence). Between the trimmed V and J ends, which lost 5 bases and 0 bases, there was a span of 14 bases. The CDR3 totals 16 residues. The CDR3 here is CASSQPRQGSNQPQHF. CDR3 bases: TGTGCCAGTAGTCAGCCCCGGCAGGGTAGCAATCAGCCCCAGCATTTT.

The chain is built from TRBV6-1 and TRBJ2-3; 8 bases match TRBD2. Trimming cost V 5 bases and J 8 bases; bases outside gene matches: 12. Germline V gives CDR1 MNHNS, CDR2 SASEGT. The CDR3 is made up of 15 amino acids. The CDR3 DNA reads as TGTGCCAGCAGTCCCCGACTAGCGCCGGAAGGTACGCAGTATTTT. It codes for CASSPRLAPEGTQYF.

The chain combines TRBV7-9 with TRBJ1-2, with a weak D call TRBD1 (5 bases). Germline values: CDR1 SEHNR, CDR2 FQNEAQ (reference sequence). This CDR3 comprises 15 residues. V lost 5 bases and J lost 1, with 14 bases in between. The CDR3 spells CASSPWNRNNYGYTF. The CDR3 DNA reads as TGTGCCAGCAGCCCATGGAACAGGAATAACTATGGCTACACCTTC.

The genes are TRBV6-5 and TRBJ1-2, with D uncertain. Trimming took off 6 bases at V and 3 bases at J, with 11 bases between the two ends. The V gene's germline CDR1 is MNHEY and CDR2 SVGAGI. The CDR3 totals 13 residues. The CDR3 sequence: CASSPPHYYGYTF. In nucleotides, the CDR3 is TGTGCCAGCAGCCCACCCCACTACTATGGCTACACCTTC.

This chain links TRBV5-5 with TRBJ1-2; the match to TRBD1 covers 7 bases. V trimming: 0 bases; J trimming: 4 bases; junction bases outside the gene matches: 12. The CDR3 is 17 residues long. CDR1 and CDR2 from the germline V gene are SGHKS and YYEKEE (reference sequence). The CDR3 spells CASSLGDTGAGRYGYTF. The DNA of the CDR3 is TGTGCCAGCAGCTTGGGAGATACAGGGGCAGGTCGCTATGGCTACACCTTC.

The chain joins TRBV15 to TRBJ1-1; no firm D call. Per germline, CDR1 LNHNV and CDR2 YYDKDF (reference sequence). The CDR3 is made up of 15 amino acids. V lost 9 bases and J 3 bases, leaving 20 bases between the germline ends. This CDR3 reads CATSLRTFWDTEAFF. Written as DNA, the CDR3 is TGTGCCACTTCCTTACGGACTTTTTGGGACACTGAAGCTTTCTTT. Using reference TRBV15 and TRBJ1-1 for the parts outside the CDR3, the full variable domain is DAMVIQNPRYQVTQFGKPVTLSCSQTLNHNVMYWYQQKSSQAPKLLFHYYDKDFNNEADTPDNFQSRRPNTSFCFLDIRSPGLGDTAMYLCATSLRTFWDTEAFFGQGTRLTVV.

The rearrangement links TRBV5-1 to TRBJ1-1; 10 bases are shared with TRBD1. Trimming cost V 1 base and J 4 bases; bases outside gene matches: 7. CDR1 is SGHRS and CDR2 is YFSETQ in the germline V gene. This CDR3 comprises 16 residues. The CDR3 nucleotides read TGCGCCAGCAGCTTGCATGGGACAGGGGTTGTCACTGAAGCTTTCTTT. Protein: CASSLHGTGVVTEAFF.